These T cell receptor beta chains were read from a single sample in a study of blood T cell repertoires in COVID-19. Assay: immunoSEQ multiplex PCR; the TCRdb copy retains only in-frame clones and omits some. The top ten hold about 6.8% of the sample, which has about 320,000 clones, roughly 90% seen once. The sample was peripheral blood. The source of these receptors is a man younger than 30 who had recovered from COVID-19. CDR3s include the opening cysteine and the closing phenylalanine or tryptophan. The D gene is left open where the match is weak. Clone size is stated in some rows and not others, as once, few, many or a class when expanded.

v_gene	len	d_gene	abundance	j_gene	CDR3nt	CDR3aa
TRBV5-1	13	.	.	TRBJ2-2	TGCGCCAGCATGAGGTCGGGAACCGGGGAGCTGTTTTTT	CASMRSGTGELFF
TRBV6-2/TRBV6-3	15	TRBD1	.	TRBJ2-1	TGTGCCAGCAGTCAACTAGGACAGGGGAATGATGAGCAGTTCTTC	CASSQLGQGNDEQFF
TRBV7-9	14	.	.	TRBJ1-4	TGTGCCAGCAGCATCCAGGGCCTTGGTGAAAAACTGTTTTTT	CASSIQGLGEKLFF
TRBV19	18	.	.	TRBJ2-3	TGTGCCAGTAGTATAGCGTTTGTGGGTCAGACTCCCACAGATACGCAGTATTTT	CASSIAFVGQTPTDTQYF
TRBV7-2	14	TRBD2	.	TRBJ2-1	TGTGCCAGCAGCCCTTGGACTAGCAGGGATGAGCAGTTCTTC	CASSPWTSRDEQFF
TRBV2	16	TRBD1	once	TRBJ1-2	TGTGCCAGCAGTGATTGGGTTAGGGACAGTAACTATGGCTACACCTTC	CASSDWVRDSNYGYTF
TRBV3-1/TRBV3-2	17	TRBD1	.	TRBJ1-4	TGTGCCAGCAGCCAAGTAGGGATTGGACAGGGTAGAGAAAAACTGTTTTTT	CASSQVGIGQGREKLFF
TRBV18	15	TRBD1	.	TRBJ1-5	TGTGCCAGCTCAGGGCTGACAGGGGGCAATCAGCCCCAGCATTTT	CASSGLTGGNQPQHF
TRBV25-1	15	.	.	TRBJ1-2	TGTGCCAGCAGCCAGGCCGGGACACCGACCGGGGGCTACACCTTC	CASSQAGTPTGGYTF
TRBV10-3	17	.	.	TRBJ1-6	TGTGCCATCAGTGAGTCTGGGAGGCTGCTTGGTAATTCACCCCTCCACTTT	CAISESGRLLGNSPLHF
TRBV6-1	19	TRBD1	.	TRBJ2-2	TGTGCCAGCAGTGAAGTGGTCCTCCCGGACAGGGCGAACACCGGGGAGCTGTTTTTT	CASSEVVLPDRANTGELFF
TRBV5-4	18	.	.	TRBJ2-2	TGTGCCAGCAGCCCCGAGCTCCGGGACACAGAGAACACCGGGGAGCTGTTTTTT	CASSPELRDTENTGELFF
TRBV13	14	.	.	TRBJ2-7	TGTGCCAGCAGCCAATACGAGGGTACCCACGAGCAGTACTTC	CASSQYEGTHEQYF
TRBV4-1	13	TRBD2	.	TRBJ2-7	TGCGCCACTAGCGGGACCTCCCCCTACGAGCAGTACTTC	CATSGTSPYEQYF
TRBV24-1	16	TRBD2	.	TRBJ2-2	TGTGCCACCTCCGGGACTAGCGGGAGGCGGACCGGGGAGCTGTTTTTT	CATSGTSGRRTGELFF
TRBV10-3	13	TRBD2	.	TRBJ2-1	TGTGCCATCACCGGGACGCCGGGGGGTGAGCAGTTCTTC	CAITGTPGGEQFF
TRBV14	15	.	.	TRBJ1-3	TGTGCCAGCAGCCAAGTGGGCCCCTCTGGAAACACCATATATTTT	CASSQVGPSGNTIYF
TRBV6-4	13	.	.	TRBJ2-2	TGTGCCACTTCGGGACAGAACACCGGGGAGCTGTTTTTT	CATSGQNTGELFF
TRBV12-3/TRBV12-4	12	.	.	TRBJ2-5	TGTGCCAGCAGTTTTACACAAGAGACCCAGTACTTC	CASSFTQETQYF
TRBV13	14	TRBD1	.	TRBJ2-7	TGTGCCAGCAGCTTAAGACAGGGTTTCGACGAGCAGTACTTC	CASSLRQGFDEQYF
TRBV9	12	.	few	TRBJ1-2	TGTGCCAGCAGCCCCGCCCAGGGTGGCTACACCTTC	CASSPAQGGYTF
TRBV5-1	15	.	.	TRBJ2-5	TGCGCCAGCCAGGATTACGCGGCAAGGGGGGAGACCCAGTACTTC	CASQDYAARGETQYF
TRBV2	14	.	.	TRBJ2-5	TGTGCCACCAAACGCCGAGGTGTCCAAGAGACCCAGTACTTC	CATKRRGVQETQYF
TRBV4-3	15	.	.	TRBJ2-1	TGCGCCAGCAGCCAAGCCGCCAGCTCCTACAATGAGCAGTTCTTC	CASSQAASSYNEQFF
TRBV25-1	14	.	.	TRBJ2-5	TGTGCCAGCAGTGAGCAGGGTGCCCAAGAGACCCAGTACTTC	CASSEQGAQETQYF
TRBV5-4	14	.	.	TRBJ1-2	TGTGCCAGCAGCCCTACGGGGTCGAACTATGGCTACACCTTC	CASSPTGSNYGYTF